The 9 T cell receptor beta chains in this list originate from one sample, sequenced in a study of regulatory T cells in long-lasting Graves disease. In building TCR beta libraries, iRepertoire HTBI primers were used together with Arm-PCR of CDR3 regions. MiXCR, run by TCRdb on the multiplex PCR reads, gives a single entry per CDR3 protein. The sample consists of 510,000 or so distinct CDR3 sequences, 12% of them appearing once. Time point given: newly diagnosed GD, antithyroid drugs for less than 3 months. Extracted PBMC RNA gave rise to the TCR library. The same specimen was also included in a second study, on T cells in Graves' hyperthyroidism and ophthalmopathy.

The source was peripheral blood mononuclear cells (PBMCs), collected at new diagnosis, from a patient treated with antithyroid drugs. These receptor sequences come from a woman aged 30 to 39 with Graves disease.

In this sample, this clonotype turned up many times. The chain employs TRBV19 and TRBJ1-2, with a possible D match to TRBD1 (5 bases). Per the germline V gene, CDR1 is LNHDA and CDR2 is SQIVND (reference sequence). The CDR3 contains 14 residues. Trimming cost V 9 bases and J 0 bases, with 14 bases left between them. CDR3 nucleotide sequence: TGTGCCAGCCAGGCCGGGACCGCTAACTATGGCTACACCTTC. As protein: CASQAGTANYGYTF. Filled out from reference TRBV19 and TRBJ1-2, the complete variable domain reads DGGITQSPKYLFRKEGQNVTLSCEQNLNHDAMYWYRQDPGQGLRLIYYSQIVNDFQKGDIAEGYSVSREKKESFPLTVTSAQKNPTAFYLCASQAGTANYGYTFGSGTRLTVV.

Concerning this clonotype itself: A read error may explain this, as a much larger clone is one base away. A read error is likely, as this CDR3 ends without the conserved phenylalanine or tryptophan. The chain has TRBV20-1 and TRBJ2-7; D is possibly TRBD2 (6 bases). Germline V gene data show CDR1 as DFQATT and CDR2 as SNEGSKA (reference sequence). The CDR3 extends over 15 amino acids. V lost 5 bases, J lost 3 bases, and 20 bases lay in between. CDR3 amino acids: CSAPHWAGNHYEQYL. The CDR3 nucleotides are TGCAGTGCTCCCCATTGGGCGGGAAATCACTACGAGCAGTACTTG.

The table lists this clonotype with a few counts. The junction shows a germline mismatch at one end, possibly a read error. The gene calls are TRBV19 and TRBJ2-1; TRBD2 might be the D (5 bases). The CDR3 covers 15 residues. Germline CDR1 reads LNHDA; CDR2 reads SQIVND (reference sequence). In DNA form, the CDR3 reads TGTGCCAGTAGTACTCGGGGATCCTCCGACAATGAGCAGTTCTTC. This sequence encodes CASSTRGSSDNEQFF.

The chain employs TRBV11-2 and TRBJ2-3; the D is unclear. The CDR3 extends over 11 amino acids. Germline V lookup: CDR1 SGHAT, CDR2 FQNNGV. Trimming stripped 3 bases from V and 8 bases from J, with 6 bases between. The CDR3 protein is CASSLPATQYF. For the CDR3, the DNA is TGTGCCAGCAGCTTGCCAGCTACGCAGTATTTT.

This clonotype was seen ten or more times. J is TRBJ1-1 and V is TRBV10-3, with D possibly matching TRBD1 (5 bases). V was clipped by 6 bases and J by 1 base, with 9 bases between them. The CDR3 length is 13 residues. Germline V lookup: CDR1 ENHRY, CDR2 SYGVKD. This CDR3 is CAIRATGNTEAFF. The CDR3 nucleotides are TGTGCCATCAGAGCCACAGGGAACACTGAAGCTTTCTTT.

This clonotype was counted at least ten times. CDR3 sequence reads: CAWNTGFLNTEAFF. CDR3 DNA: TGTGCCTGGAACACAGGGTTTCTGAACACTGAAGCTTTCTTT. The chain carries TRBV30 and TRBJ1-1; possibly TRBD1 for D (6 bases). Germline CDR1 reads GTSNPN; CDR2 reads SVGIG (reference sequence). The CDR3 has 14 amino acids. V lost 4 bases and J 0 bases, leaving 12 bases between the germline ends. The entire variable domain, with the rest obtained from reference TRBV30 and TRBJ1-1, is as follows: SQTIHQWPATLVQPVGSPLSLECTVEGTSNPNLYWYRQAAGRGLQLLFYSVGIGQISSEVPQNLSASRPQDRQFILSSKKLLLSDSGFYLCAWNTGFLNTEAFFGQGTRLTVV.

This clonotype appeared many times. The genes are TRBV7-9 and TRBJ2-5, with D hard to call. V was clipped by 4 bases and J by 5 bases, with 11 bases between them. The CDR3 is 13 amino acids. Looked up from germline, CDR1 is SEHNR and CDR2 is FQNEAQ (reference sequence). Here the CDR3 DNA reads TGTGCCAGCAGCTCACTTGGCGAGGAGACCCAGTACTTC. Amino acids: CASSSLGEETQYF. The whole variable domain, remainder taken from reference TRBV7-9 and TRBJ2-5, is DTGVSQNPRHKITKRGQNVTFRCDPISEHNRLYWYRQTLGQGPEFLTYFQNEAQLEKSRLLSDRFSAERPKGSFSTLEIQRTEQGDSAMYLCASSSLGEETQYFGPGTRLLVL.

The table lists this clonotype with many counts. The rearrangement uses TRBV5-1 and TRBJ2-3, with 9 bases identical to TRBD1. The CDR3 spans 15 residues. After removal of 0 bases from V and 3 bases from J, the junction contained 2 bases not matched to a gene. Germline V gene data show CDR1 as SGHRS and CDR2 as YFSETQ. CDR3 sequence: CASSLGDRETDTQYF. The CDR3 DNA reads as TGCGCCAGCAGCTTGGGGGACAGGGAAACAGATACGCAGTATTTT.

This clonotype was found a few times. The rearrangement joins TRBV7-2 to TRBJ1-6; a possible D gene is TRBD1 (5 bases). The CDR3 sequence is 20 residues long. V dropped 1 base and J dropped 5 bases, with 24 bases sitting between them. Germline V gives CDR1 SGHTA, CDR2 FQGNSA. The CDR3 reads CASSLEEVGTPTTDNSPLHF. DNA of the CDR3: TGTGCCAGCAGCTTAGAAGAGGTCGGGACTCCGACTACGGATAATTCACCCCTCCACTTT.